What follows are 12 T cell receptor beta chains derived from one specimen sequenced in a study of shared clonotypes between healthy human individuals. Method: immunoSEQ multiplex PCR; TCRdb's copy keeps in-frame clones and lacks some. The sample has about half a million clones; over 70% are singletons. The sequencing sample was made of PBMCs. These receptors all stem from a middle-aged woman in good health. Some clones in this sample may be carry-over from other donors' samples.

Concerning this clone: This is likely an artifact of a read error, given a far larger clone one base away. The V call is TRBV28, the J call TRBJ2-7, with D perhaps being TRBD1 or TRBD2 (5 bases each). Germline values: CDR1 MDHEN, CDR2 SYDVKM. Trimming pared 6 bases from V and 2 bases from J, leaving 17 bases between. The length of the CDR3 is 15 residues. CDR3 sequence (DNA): TGTGCCAGCAGCACGCCGGGACGGGCTACCTACGAGCAGTACTTC. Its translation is CASSTPGRATYEQYF.

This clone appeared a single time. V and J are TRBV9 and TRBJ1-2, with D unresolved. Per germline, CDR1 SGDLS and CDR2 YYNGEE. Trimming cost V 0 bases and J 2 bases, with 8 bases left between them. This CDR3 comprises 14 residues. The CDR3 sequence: CASSVVPANYGYTF. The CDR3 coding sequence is TGTGCCAGCAGCGTAGTGCCCGCAAACTATGGCTACACCTTC.

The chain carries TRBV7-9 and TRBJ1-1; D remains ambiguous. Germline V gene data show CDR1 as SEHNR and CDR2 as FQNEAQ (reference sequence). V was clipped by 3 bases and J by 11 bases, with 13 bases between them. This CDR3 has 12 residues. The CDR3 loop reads CASSFPPGEAFF. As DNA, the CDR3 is TGTGCCAGCAGCTTTCCTCCCGGGGAGGCTTTCTTT.

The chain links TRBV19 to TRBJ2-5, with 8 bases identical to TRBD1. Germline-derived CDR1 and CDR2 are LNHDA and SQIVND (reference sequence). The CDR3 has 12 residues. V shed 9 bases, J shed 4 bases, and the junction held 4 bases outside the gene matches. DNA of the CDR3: TGTGCCAGCGGACAGGGCCCAGAGACCCAGTACTTC. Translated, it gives CASGQGPETQYF.

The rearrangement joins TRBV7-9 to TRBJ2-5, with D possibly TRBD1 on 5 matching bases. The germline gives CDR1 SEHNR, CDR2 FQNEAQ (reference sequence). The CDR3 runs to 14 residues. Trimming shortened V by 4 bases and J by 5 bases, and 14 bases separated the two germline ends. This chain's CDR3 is CASSYPGLGETQYF. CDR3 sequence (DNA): TGTGCCAGCAGCTACCCAGGGTTAGGTGAGACCCAGTACTTC.

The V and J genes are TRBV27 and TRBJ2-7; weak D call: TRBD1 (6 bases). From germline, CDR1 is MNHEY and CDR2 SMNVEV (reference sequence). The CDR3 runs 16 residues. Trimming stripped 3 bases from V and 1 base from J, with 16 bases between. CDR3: CASSFKGHLLSYEQYF. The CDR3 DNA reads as TGTGCCAGCAGTTTTAAGGGACACCTACTATCCTACGAGCAGTACTTC.

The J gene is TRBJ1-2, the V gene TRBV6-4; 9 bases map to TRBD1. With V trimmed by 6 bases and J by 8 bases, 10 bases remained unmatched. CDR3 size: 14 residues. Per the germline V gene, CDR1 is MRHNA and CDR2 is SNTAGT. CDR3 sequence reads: CASSGQGSEEGYTF. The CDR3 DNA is TGTGCCAGCAGCGGACAGGGGTCCGAGGAAGGCTACACCTTC.

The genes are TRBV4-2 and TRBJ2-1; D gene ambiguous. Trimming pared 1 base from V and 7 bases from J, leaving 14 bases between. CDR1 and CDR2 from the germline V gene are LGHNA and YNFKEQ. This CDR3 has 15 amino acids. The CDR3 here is CASSQAVQTPNEQFF. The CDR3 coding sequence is TGTGCCAGCAGCCAAGCGGTCCAGACTCCAAATGAGCAGTTCTTC.

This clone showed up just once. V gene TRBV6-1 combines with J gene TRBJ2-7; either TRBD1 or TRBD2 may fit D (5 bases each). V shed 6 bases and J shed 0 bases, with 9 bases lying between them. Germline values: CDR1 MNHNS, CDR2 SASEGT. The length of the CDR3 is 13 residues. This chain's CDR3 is CASSWGRSYEQYF. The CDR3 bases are TGTGCCAGCAGCTGGGGACGCTCCTACGAGCAGTACTTC.

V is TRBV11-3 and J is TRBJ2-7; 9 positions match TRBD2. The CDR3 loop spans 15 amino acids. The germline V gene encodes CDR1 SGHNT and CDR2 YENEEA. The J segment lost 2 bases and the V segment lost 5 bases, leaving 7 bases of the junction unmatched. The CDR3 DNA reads TGTGCCAGCAGCCCAGATTCTAGCGGGGCCTACGAGCAGTACTTC. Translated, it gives CASSPDSSGAYEQYF. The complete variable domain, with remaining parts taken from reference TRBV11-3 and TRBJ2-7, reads EAGVVQSPRYKIIEKKQPVAFWCNPISGHNTLYWYLQNLGQGPELLIRYENEEAVDDSQLPKDRFSAERLKGVDSTLKIQPAELGDSAVYLCASSPDSSGAYEQYFGPGTRLTVT.

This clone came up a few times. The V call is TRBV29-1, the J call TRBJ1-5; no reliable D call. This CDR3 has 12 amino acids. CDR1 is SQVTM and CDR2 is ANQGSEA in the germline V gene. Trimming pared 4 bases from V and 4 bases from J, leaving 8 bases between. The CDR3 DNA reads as TGCAGCGTTGGTGAGGGTAATCAGCCCCAGCATTTT. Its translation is CSVGEGNQPQHF.

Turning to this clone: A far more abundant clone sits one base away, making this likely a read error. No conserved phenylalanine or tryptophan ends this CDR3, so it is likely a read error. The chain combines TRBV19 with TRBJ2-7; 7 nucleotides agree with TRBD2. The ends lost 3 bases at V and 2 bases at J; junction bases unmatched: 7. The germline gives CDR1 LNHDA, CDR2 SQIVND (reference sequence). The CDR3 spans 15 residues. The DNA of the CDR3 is TGTGCCAGTAGTATTGGGTCGGGAGGCCCCTACGAGCAGTACATC. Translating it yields CASSIGSGGPYEQYI.